The 7 T cell receptor beta chains presented below share a single source sample, sequenced in a study of CD8 T cells in Susac syndrome. Random hexamers were used to reverse transcribe 0.5 to 1 ug of RNA. TCRdb reprocessed the immunoSEQ multiplex PCR reads with MiXCR, giving one entry per CDR3 protein. The sample lists about 66,000 distinct CDR3 sequences, about 94% occurring once. Sequenced: CD8+ T cells from PBMCs. The receptors derive from a human donor with multiple sclerosis.

The chain links TRBV27 to TRBJ2-2; D uncertain. V was pared by 2 bases and J by 8 bases, with 9 bases between. CDR1 is MNHEY and CDR2 is SMNVEV in the germline V gene (reference sequence). This CDR3 has 13 amino acids. This CDR3 reads CASSLGTFGELFF. Here the CDR3 DNA reads TGTGCCAGCAGTTTAGGAACCTTTGGGGAGCTGTTTTTT.

The rearrangement uses TRBV20-1 and TRBJ1-1; D uncertain. This CDR3 has 12 amino acids. V was cut by 6 bases and J by 1 base, with 9 bases left in between. CDR1 and CDR2 from the germline V gene are DFQATT and SNEGSKA (reference sequence). The CDR3 coding sequence is TGCAGTGCCTTCCGGCAGAACACTGAAGCTTTCTTT. Amino acid sequence: CSAFRQNTEAFF.

J is TRBJ2-3 and V is TRBV11-1, with D tentatively TRBD1 or TRBD2 (7 bases each). Trimming pared 4 bases from V and 2 bases from J, leaving 31 bases between. Germline CDR1 reads SGHAT; CDR2 reads FQDESV (reference sequence). The CDR3 loop spans 21 amino acids. The CDR3 here is CASSSELTGQVVLAVTDTQYF. The DNA of the CDR3 is TGTGCCAGCAGCTCCGAATTGACCGGACAGGTTGTCCTAGCGGTCACAGATACGCAGTATTTT. Based on the CDR3 plus reference TRBV11-1 and TRBJ2-3, the full variable domain is EAEVAQSPRYKITEKSQAVAFWCDPISGHATLYWYRQILGQGPELLVQFQDESVVDDSQLPKDRFSAERLKGVDSTLKIQPAELGDSAMYLCASSSELTGQVVLAVTDTQYFGPGTRLTVL.

The V and J genes are TRBV29-1 and TRBJ2-1; 8 bases align to TRBD1. The length of the CDR3 is 13 residues. The germline V gene has CDR1 SQVTM and CDR2 ANQGSEA. V shed 4 bases and J 7 bases; nucleotides not matched to a gene: 6. CDR3 DNA: TGCAGCGTTGCAGGGGGCATAAAGAATGAGCAGTTCTTC. Protein sequence: CSVAGGIKNEQFF.

The chain carries TRBV5-4 and TRBJ2-7; D gene uncertain. Trimming left V 1 base short and J 4 bases short, with 18 bases between. CDR1 and CDR2 from the germline V gene are SGHNT and YYREEE (reference sequence). This CDR3 region has 16 residues. The CDR3 nucleotides are TGTGCCAGCAGCTTGCTTGCCGACTCCGCAGGATACGAGCAGTACTTC. Protein: CASSLLADSAGYEQYF. The entire variable domain, with the rest obtained from reference TRBV5-4 and TRBJ2-7, is as follows: ETGVTQSPTHLIKTRGQQVTLRCSSQSGHNTVSWYQQALGQGPQFIFQYYREEENGRGNFPPRFSGLQFPNYSSELNVNALELDDSALYLCASSLLADSAGYEQYFGPGTRLTVT.

The chain employs TRBV7-9 and TRBJ2-7; a possible D gene is TRBD1 (6 bases). Deletions cut 5 bases from V and 3 bases from J, with 14 bases between. The CDR3 length is 14 residues. Per the germline V gene, CDR1 is SEHNR and CDR2 is FQNEAQ (reference sequence). CDR3 amino acids: CASSPGGQFYEQYF. Here the CDR3 DNA reads TGTGCCAGCAGCCCCGGAGGACAGTTCTACGAGCAGTACTTC.

V and J are TRBV27 and TRBJ1-5; D remains unclear. In germline, CDR1 is MNHEY, CDR2 SMNVEV (reference sequence). V was clipped by 3 bases and J by 9 bases, with 9 bases between them. This CDR3 is 12 amino acids long. CDR3 DNA sequence: TGTGCCAGCAGTTTGTGGGAGGGGCCCCAGCATTTT. As protein: CASSLWEGPQHF.